The TCR beta chain under discussion was sequenced for a study of regulatory T cells in long-lasting Graves disease. Study-level background: Antithyroid drugs had been taken under 3 months by newly diagnosed Graves' patients. Study results and caveats: It was in persistent disease that TRBV28, TRBJ1-2 and TRBJ2-5 were favored.

Time point of the sample: newly diagnosed GD, antithyroid drugs for less than 3 months. RNA from PBMCs was the source of the TCR library. From each patient, around 9 milliliters of peripheral blood was drawn and collected into an EDTA anticoagulant tube. This CDR3 spans 12 amino acids. V was cut by 3 bases and J by 3 bases, with 8 bases left in between. The germline CDR1 and CDR2 sequences are DFQATT and SNEGSKA (reference sequence). The table lists this clonotype with many counts. Its antigen is still unknown. For TCR beta, libraries came from iRepertoire HTBI primers and Arm-PCR of CDR3 regions. MiXCR, run by TCRdb on the multiplex PCR reads, gives a single entry per CDR3 protein. There are some 490,000 distinct CDR3 sequences in the sample; around 12% occur only once, and 8.9% lies in the top ten. These sequences were also reported in another study, on T cells in Graves' hyperthyroidism and ophthalmopathy. Per that paper: Expanded thyroid clonotypes (above 0.001) were mostly also found in blood.

The gene calls are TRBV20-1 and TRBJ1-1; D not certain. Source: peripheral blood mononuclear cells (PBMCs), taken at new diagnosis, from a patient treated with antithyroid drugs. The TCR originated in a woman aged 25 to 39 with Graves disease. For the CDR3, the DNA is TGCAGTGCTAGCGATGGGGACACTGAAGCTTTCTTT. It is translated as CSASDGDTEAFF.